This entry lists 4 T cell receptor beta chains sequenced from one sample in a study of vaccination and CD4 T cells after COVID-19. Sequenced with the Oncomine TCR Beta short-read assay was DNA taken from cultured CD4+ T cells. TCRdb itself ran the PCR reads through MiXCR, one entry per CDR3 protein. Among 15,000 or so distinct CDR3 sequences listed, roughly 56% were seen once. Treatment noted: approximately nine-day PBMC culture with coronavirus spike peptide pools or control peptides (ViraFEST assay). Their specific antigens are unknown. Material for sequencing was CD4+ T cells from blood, cultured in vitro. These receptors came from a human donor who had recovered from COVID-19.

The chain has TRBV4-1 and TRBJ1-1; D not certain. CDR3 size: 13 residues. Germline-derived CDR1 and CDR2 are MGHRA and YSYEKL. V was cut by 4 bases and J by 1 base, with 7 bases left in between. The CDR3 loop reads CASSRLANTEAFF. CDR3 DNA: TGCGCCAGCAGCCGGCTTGCGAACACTGAAGCTTTCTTT.

This clonotype was seen a handful of times. The CDR3 protein is CATDDKDGYNSPLHF. DNA for the CDR3: TGTGCCACAGACGACAAGGACGGCTATAATTCACCCCTCCACTTT. The chain carries TRBV10-3 and TRBJ1-6; D gene unclear. CDR1 is ENHRY and CDR2 is SYGVKD in the germline V gene. V was shortened by 10 bases and J by 3 bases, with 16 bases between the two germline ends. The CDR3 runs to 15 residues.

This sequence joins TRBV15 and TRBJ2-5; perhaps TRBD1 as D (5 bases). This CDR3 has 13 residues. Germline V CDR1 and CDR2: LNHNV, YYDKDF (reference sequence). V lost 5 bases and J lost 5, with 12 bases in between. The CDR3 reads CATSQGLVETQYF. The CDR3 coding sequence is TGTGCCACCAGCCAGGGATTGGTTGAGACCCAGTACTTC. Full variable domain (rest looked up from reference TRBV15 and TRBJ2-5): DAMVIQNPRYQVTQFGKPVTLSCSQTLNHNVMYWYQQKSSQAPKLLFHYYDKDFNNEADTPDNFQSRRPNTSFCFLDIRSPGLGDTAMYLCATSQGLVETQYFGPGTRLLVL.

The CDR3 loop is CASSIGGQRETQYF. The CDR3 bases are TGTGCCAGTAGTATTGGGGGACAGAGGGAGACCCAGTACTTC. This sequence joins TRBV19 and TRBJ2-5; 7 positions agree with TRBD1. This CDR3 spans 14 amino acids. Germline V gene sequence: CDR1 LNHDA, CDR2 SQIVND (reference sequence). V trimming: 3 bases; J trimming: 5 bases; junction bases outside the gene matches: 6.